These T cell receptor beta chains were read from a single sample in a study of beta chain features in type 1 diabetes. Assay: immunoSEQ multiplex PCR; the TCRdb copy retains only in-frame clones and omits some. The profile shows 300,000 to 400,000 clones, 11% of them singletons. The sample was naive CD4+ T cells from blood. Receptor source: a woman aged 25 to 39 in good health. Each CDR3 is given without its conserved first and last residue. Each record gives: J gene, V gene, CDR3 protein.

TRBJ2-2,TRBV25-1,ASPFGTSGTPNTGELF
TRBJ2-7,TRBV7-3,ASSPGLAGASEQY
TRBJ2-7,TRBV21-1,ASSKDSAGGPQQY
TRBJ2-3,TRBV27,ASSIAEPTDTQY
TRBJ1-2,TRBV19,ASSTDRHNYGYT
TRBJ2-3,TRBV6-5,ASSWADTSTDTQY
TRBJ2-1,TRBV7-2,ASSLGTLAASYNEQF
TRBJ2-1,TRBV19,ASRLAGGRGEQF
TRBJ2-5,TRBV7-2,ASSLTGGETQY
TRBJ2-1,TRBV29-1,SVEGGYTYNEQF
TRBJ2-1,TRBV6-1,VLREYNEQF
TRBJ2-1,TRBV15,ATSREYGTTPAEQF
TRBJ2-1,TRBV6-6,ASSGLNEQF
TRBJ2-1,TRBV25-1,ASRAEREVYNEQF
TRBJ2-1,TRBV5-4,ASLASGRYGEQF
TRBJ2-3,TRBV6-6,ASSPPGDSTDTQY
TRBJ1-3,TRBV7-2,ASSYSIGQGYSGNTIY
TRBJ2-5,TRBV29-1,SVAPGQEIGETQY
TRBJ2-7,TRBV4-2,ASSQQGAYEQY
TRBJ1-2,TRBV28,ASSFPTGGTRGYT
TRBJ2-3,TRBV5-1,ASSLGSTGGISSTDTQY
TRBJ2-5,TRBV18,ASSPTGGQETQY
TRBJ2-2,TRBV7-3,ASSLLAGGTGELF
TRBJ2-1,TRBV7-9,ASSLALTSPDNEQF
TRBJ1-1,TRBV28,ASTTGGQSAEAF
TRBJ1-2,TRBV6-5,ASSTGYGGYT
TRBJ2-7,TRBV13,ASSLTGTAPYEQY
TRBJ2-1,TRBV5-1,ASSNPQVDEQF
TRBJ2-1,TRBV5-1,ASSPRTGGSYNEQF
TRBJ1-5,TRBV19,ASSIAGLITGIGNQPQH
TRBJ2-1,TRBV6-5,ASRRLAGFYNEQF
TRBJ1-5,TRBV27,ASSSSGQGQSPQH
TRBJ2-7,TRBV21-1,ASSKRVEQLIGYEQY
TRBJ2-7,TRBV7-2,ASSSSGEQY
TRBJ1-5,TRBV4-3,ASSQEWGGQPQH
TRBJ1-5,TRBV15,ASNPGGREDQPQH
TRBJ2-7,TRBV28,ASKEAGDKTYEQY
TRBJ2-5,TRBV4-3,ASSQVGGETQY
TRBJ2-3,TRBV6-5,ASSYGGPENPQY
TRBJ2-1,TRBV7-9,ASSLMAGREQF
TRBJ2-1,TRBV29-1,SVPSGRNVYNEQF
TRBJ2-1,TRBV18,ASSERWSGGNEQF
TRBJ2-5,TRBV7-2,ASSLGSGGETQY
TRBJ2-1,TRBV5-4,ASSGGTSSYNEQF
TRBJ2-1,TRBV18,ASSPLVEQF
TRBJ2-2,TRBV5-1,ASSLGSPNTGELF
TRBJ2-1,TRBV19,ASSIGLAGGTGTFVEQF
TRBJ1-3,TRBV14,ASSPARGNTIY
TRBJ1-4,TRBV7-6,ASSPTGGPNEKLF
TRBJ1-1,TRBV7-8,ASSLVESRAF
TRBJ2-5,TRBV4-3,ASSPLSIAGGPRETQY
TRBJ2-7,TRBV28,ASILAGASYEQY
TRBJ2-5,TRBV5-1,ASSFGVGLAVRETQY
TRBJ1-2,TRBV27,ASSPSDRGFYGYT
TRBJ2-3,TRBV5-1,ASSIPSGVTTDTQY
TRBJ2-7,TRBV6-1,ASTIRRGNYEQY
TRBJ1-5,TRBV7-2,ASRRTGGNNQPQH
TRBJ2-5,TRBV10-3,AISGVGGVVPGGETQY
TRBJ2-5,TRBV7-9,ASSFKELAEETQY